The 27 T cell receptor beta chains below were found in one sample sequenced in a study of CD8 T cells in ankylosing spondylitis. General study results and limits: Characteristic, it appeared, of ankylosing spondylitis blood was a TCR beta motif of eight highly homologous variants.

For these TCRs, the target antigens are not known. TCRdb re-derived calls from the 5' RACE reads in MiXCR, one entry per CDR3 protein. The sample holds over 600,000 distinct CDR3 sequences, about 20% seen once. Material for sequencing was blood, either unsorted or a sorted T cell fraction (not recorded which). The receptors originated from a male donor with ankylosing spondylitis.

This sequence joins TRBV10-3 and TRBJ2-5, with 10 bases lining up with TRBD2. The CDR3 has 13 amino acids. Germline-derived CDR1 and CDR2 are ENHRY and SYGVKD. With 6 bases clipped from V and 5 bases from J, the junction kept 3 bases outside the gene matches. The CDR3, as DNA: TGTGCCATCAGCATGACTAGCGGGGAGACCCAGTACTTC. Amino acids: CAISMTSGETQYF.

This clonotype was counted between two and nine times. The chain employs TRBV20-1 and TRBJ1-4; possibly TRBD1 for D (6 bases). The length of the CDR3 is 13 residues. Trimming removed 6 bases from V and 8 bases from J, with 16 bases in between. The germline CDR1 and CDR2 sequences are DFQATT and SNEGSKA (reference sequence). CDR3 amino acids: CSAKGGPGEKLFF. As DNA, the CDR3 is TGCAGTGCAAAAGGGGGTCCGGGGGAAAAACTGTTTTTT.

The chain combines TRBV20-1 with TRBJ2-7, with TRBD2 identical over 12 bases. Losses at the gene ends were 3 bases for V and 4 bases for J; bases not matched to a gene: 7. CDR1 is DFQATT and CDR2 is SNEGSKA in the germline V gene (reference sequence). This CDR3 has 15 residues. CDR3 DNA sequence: TGCAGTGCTAGGTTTCTAGCGGGGGGGAGGTACGAGCAGTACTTC. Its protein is CSARFLAGGRYEQYF.

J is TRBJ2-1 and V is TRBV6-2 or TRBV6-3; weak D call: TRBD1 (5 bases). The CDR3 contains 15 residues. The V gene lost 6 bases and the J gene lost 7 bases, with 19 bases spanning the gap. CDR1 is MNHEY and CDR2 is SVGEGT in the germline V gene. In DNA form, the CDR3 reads TGTGCCAGCAGACCCCACAGGATCGGGCAGAATGAGCAGTTCTTC. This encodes CASRPHRIGQNEQFF.

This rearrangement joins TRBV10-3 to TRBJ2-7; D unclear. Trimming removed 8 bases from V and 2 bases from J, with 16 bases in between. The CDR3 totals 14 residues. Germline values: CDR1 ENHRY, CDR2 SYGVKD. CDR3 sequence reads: CAIHPDKEPYEQYF. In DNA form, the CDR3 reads TGTGCCATCCACCCCGACAAGGAGCCCTACGAGCAGTACTTC.

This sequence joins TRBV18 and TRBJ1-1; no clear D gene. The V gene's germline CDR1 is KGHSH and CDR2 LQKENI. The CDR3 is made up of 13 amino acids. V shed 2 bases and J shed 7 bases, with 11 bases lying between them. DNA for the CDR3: TGTGCCAGCTCACCAGTTAGGGTTGGTGAAGCTTTCTTT. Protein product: CASSPVRVGEAFF.

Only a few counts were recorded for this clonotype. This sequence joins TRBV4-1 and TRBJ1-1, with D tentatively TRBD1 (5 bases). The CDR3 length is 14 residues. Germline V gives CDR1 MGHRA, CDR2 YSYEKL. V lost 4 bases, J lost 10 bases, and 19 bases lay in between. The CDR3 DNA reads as TGCGCCAGCAGCCCCGGGGGAGGGATGGTGGGAGCTTTCTTT. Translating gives CASSPGGGMVGAFF.

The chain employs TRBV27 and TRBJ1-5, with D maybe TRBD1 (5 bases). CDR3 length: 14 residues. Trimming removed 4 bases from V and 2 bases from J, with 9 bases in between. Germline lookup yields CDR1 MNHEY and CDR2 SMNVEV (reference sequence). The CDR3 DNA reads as TGTGCCAGCAGTTCGAGGGACCGCAATCAGCCCCAGCATTTT. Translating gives CASSSRDRNQPQHF.

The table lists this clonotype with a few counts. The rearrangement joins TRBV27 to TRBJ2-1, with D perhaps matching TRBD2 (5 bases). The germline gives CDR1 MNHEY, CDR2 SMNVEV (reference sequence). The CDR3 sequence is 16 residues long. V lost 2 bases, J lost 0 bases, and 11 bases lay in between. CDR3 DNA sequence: TGTGCCAGCAGTTTAACGCGGGCAGTCTCCTACAATGAGCAGTTCTTC. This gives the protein CASSLTRAVSYNEQFF.

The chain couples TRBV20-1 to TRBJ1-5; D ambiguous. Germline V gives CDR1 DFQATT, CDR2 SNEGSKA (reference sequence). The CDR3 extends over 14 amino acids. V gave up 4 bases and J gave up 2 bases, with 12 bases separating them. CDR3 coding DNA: TGCAGTGCTACCCCGTATGATGGCAATCAGCCCCAGCATTTT. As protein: CSATPYDGNQPQHF.

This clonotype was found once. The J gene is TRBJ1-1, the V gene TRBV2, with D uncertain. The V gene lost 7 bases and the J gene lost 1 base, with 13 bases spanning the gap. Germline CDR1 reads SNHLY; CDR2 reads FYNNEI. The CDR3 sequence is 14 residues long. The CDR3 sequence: CASIRTNGNTEAFF. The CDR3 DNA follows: TGTGCCAGCATTCGTACGAATGGGAACACTGAAGCTTTCTTT.

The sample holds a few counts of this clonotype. The CDR3 nucleotides read TGCGCCAGCAGCCCAGGACTAGCCAAATCTCTGACCGGGGAGCTGTTTTTT. Protein product: CASSPGLAKSLTGELFF. The chain has TRBV4-1 and TRBJ2-2; TRBD2 matches at 8 bases. Germline assignment: CDR1 MGHRA and CDR2 YSYEKL. The CDR3 sequence is 17 residues long. The J segment lost 5 bases and the V segment lost 4 bases, leaving 12 bases of the junction unmatched.

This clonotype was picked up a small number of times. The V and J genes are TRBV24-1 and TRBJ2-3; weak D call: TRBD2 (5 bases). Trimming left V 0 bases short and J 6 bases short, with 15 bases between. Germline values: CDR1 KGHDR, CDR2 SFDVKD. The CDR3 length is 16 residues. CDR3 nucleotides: TGTGCCACCAGTGATTTGCTTCGAGGACTGGGGGATACGCAGTATTTT. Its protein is CATSDLLRGLGDTQYF.

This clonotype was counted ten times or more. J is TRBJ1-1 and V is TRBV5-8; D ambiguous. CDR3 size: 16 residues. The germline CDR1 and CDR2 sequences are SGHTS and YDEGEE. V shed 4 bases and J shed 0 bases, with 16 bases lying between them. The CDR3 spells CASSRGLSNMNTEAFF. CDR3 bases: TGTGCCAGCAGCCGAGGGTTGTCCAACATGAACACTGAAGCTTTCTTT.

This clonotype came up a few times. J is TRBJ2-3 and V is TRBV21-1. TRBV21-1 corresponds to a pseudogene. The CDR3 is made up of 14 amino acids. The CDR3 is CARRNGGEPDTQYF. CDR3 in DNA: TGTGCCAGGCGGAACGGTGGGGAGCCAGATACGCAGTATTTT.

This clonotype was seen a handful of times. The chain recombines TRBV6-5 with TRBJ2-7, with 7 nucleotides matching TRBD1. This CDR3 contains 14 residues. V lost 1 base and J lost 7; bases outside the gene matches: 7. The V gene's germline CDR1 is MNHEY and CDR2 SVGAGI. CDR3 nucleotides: TGTGCCAGCAGTTACTTTCCGGACAGGAGAGAGCAGTACTTC. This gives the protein CASSYFPDRREQYF.

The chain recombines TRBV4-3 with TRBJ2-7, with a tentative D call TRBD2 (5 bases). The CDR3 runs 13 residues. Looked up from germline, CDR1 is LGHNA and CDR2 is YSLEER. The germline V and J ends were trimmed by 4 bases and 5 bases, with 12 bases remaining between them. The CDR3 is CASSLAGRHEQYF. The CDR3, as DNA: TGCGCCAGCAGCCTGGCGGGCCGCCACGAGCAGTACTTC.

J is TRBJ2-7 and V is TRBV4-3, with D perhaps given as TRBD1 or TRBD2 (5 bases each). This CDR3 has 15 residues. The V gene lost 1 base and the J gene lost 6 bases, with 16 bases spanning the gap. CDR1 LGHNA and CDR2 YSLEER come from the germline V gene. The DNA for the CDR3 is TGCGCCAGCAGCCAAGGTGAAGGGGCGGGCTCCGAGCAGTACTTC. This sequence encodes CASSQGEGAGSEQYF.

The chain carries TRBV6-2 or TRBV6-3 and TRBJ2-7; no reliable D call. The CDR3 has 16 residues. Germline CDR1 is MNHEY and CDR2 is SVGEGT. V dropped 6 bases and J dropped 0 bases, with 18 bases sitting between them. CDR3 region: CASRPTLDLLSYEQYF. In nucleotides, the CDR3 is TGTGCCAGCAGACCTACTCTCGACCTGCTCTCCTACGAGCAGTACTTC.

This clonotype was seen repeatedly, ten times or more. CDR3 nucleotide sequence: TGCAGCGTAGGGGGTGAGGGATTCGGCAATCAGCCCCAGCATTTT. Translation: CSVGGEGFGNQPQHF. The rearrangement joins TRBV29-1 to TRBJ1-5; weak D call: TRBD1 (6 bases). The CDR3 has 15 amino acids. The germline CDR1 and CDR2 sequences are SQVTM and ANQGSEA. Trimming shortened V by 6 bases and J by 2 bases, and 17 bases separated the two germline ends. The full variable domain, completed using reference TRBV29-1 and TRBJ1-5, is SAVISQKPSRDICQRGTSLTIQCQVDSQVTMMFWYRQQPGQSLTLIATANQGSEATYESGFVIDKFPISRPNLTFSTLTVSNMSPEDSSIYLCSVGGEGFGNQPQHFGDGTRLSIL.

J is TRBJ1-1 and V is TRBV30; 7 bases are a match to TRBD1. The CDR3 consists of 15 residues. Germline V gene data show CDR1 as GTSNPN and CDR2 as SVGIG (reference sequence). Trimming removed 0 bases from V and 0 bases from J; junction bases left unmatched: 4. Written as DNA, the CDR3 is TGTGCCTGGAGTGTCGTGACAGGGCTGAACACTGAAGCTTTCTTT. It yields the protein CAWSVVTGLNTEAFF.

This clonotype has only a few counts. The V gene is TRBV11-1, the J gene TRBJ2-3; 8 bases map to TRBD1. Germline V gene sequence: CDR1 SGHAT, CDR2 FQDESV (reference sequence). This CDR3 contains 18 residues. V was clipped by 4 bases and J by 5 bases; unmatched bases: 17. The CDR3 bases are TGTGCCAGCAGCTCCCGTCGGACAGGGCATACAGGGGGAGATACGCAGTATTTT. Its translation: CASSSRRTGHTGGDTQYF.

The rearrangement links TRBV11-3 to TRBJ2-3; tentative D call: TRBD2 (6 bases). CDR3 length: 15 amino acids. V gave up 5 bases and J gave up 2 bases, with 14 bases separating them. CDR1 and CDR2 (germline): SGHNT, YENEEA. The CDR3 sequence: CASSPPADYTDTQYF. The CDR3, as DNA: TGTGCCAGCAGCCCCCCGGCGGACTACACAGATACGCAGTATTTT.

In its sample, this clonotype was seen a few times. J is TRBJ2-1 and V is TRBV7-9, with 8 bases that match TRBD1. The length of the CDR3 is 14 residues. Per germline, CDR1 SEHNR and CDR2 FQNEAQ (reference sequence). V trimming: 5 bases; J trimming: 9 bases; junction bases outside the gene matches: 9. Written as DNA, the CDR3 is TGTGCCAGCAGCCGACAGGGGCTCCCCGGTGAGCAGTTCTTC. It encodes CASSRQGLPGEQFF.

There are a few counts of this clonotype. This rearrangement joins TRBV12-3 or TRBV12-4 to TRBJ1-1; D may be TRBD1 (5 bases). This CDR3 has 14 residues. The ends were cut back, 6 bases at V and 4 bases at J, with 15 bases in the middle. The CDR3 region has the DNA TGTGCCAGCAGCTACCGTACGGGGACCACTGAAGCTTTCTTT. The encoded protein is CASSYRTGTTEAFF.

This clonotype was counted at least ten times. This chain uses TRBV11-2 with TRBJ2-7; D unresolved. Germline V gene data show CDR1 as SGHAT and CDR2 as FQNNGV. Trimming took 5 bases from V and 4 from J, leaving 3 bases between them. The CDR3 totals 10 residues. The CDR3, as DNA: TGTGCCAGCAGCGCATACGAGCAGTACTTC. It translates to CASSAYEQYF.

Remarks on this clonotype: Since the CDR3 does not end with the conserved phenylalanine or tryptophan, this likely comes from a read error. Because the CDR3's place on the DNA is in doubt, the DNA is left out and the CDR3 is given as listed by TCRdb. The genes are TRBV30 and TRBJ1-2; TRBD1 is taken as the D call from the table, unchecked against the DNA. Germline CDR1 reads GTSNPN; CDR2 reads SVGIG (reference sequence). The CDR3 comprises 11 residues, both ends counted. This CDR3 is CAWSVRTATEV.